The clone carrying this T cell receptor beta chain was detected a few times. The data originate from a study of blood T cell repertoires in COVID-19. As for the study in general: Both acute and convalescent COVID-19 samples were obtained from the United States, Italy and Spain.

The J segment lost 4 bases and the V segment lost 3 bases, leaving 9 bases of the junction unmatched. The CDR3 contains 15 residues. Germline V gene data show CDR1 as SGHDT and CDR2 as YYEEEE. Original analysis: Estimation of nucleated cell counts was performed using reference gene primer amplification. TCRdb's table, derived via immunoSEQ multiplex PCR, lists solely in-frame clones and lacks some. V and J calls and clone size follow that table, whereas D and trimming were derived from the DNA. The sample lists fewer than 90,000 clones, roughly 78% seen once, with 13% to 15% in the top ten. This sequence was found in a woman of 80 years or more with acute or convalescent COVID-19. The V and J genes are TRBV5-6 and TRBJ2-5; TRBD2 matches at 7 bases. Sequencing was carried out using peripheral blood. The CDR3 sequence: CASSSGLGLGETQYF. In DNA, the CDR3 is TGTGCCAGCAGCTCTGGACTAGGACTAGGAGAGACCCAGTACTTC.